This T cell receptor (beta chain) is from a study of molecular identifiers for immune sequencing clone quantification. From 20,000 to 1,000,000 sorted cells, naive CD8 libraries were generated with 10%, 30% or 50% RNA. The germline V and J ends were trimmed by 1 base and 4 bases, with 10 bases remaining between them. This CDR3 is built from 14 residues. Per the germline V gene, CDR1 is LGHNA and CDR2 is YSLEER. TCRdb reprocessed the PCR reads with MiXCR, giving one entry per CDR3 protein. The sample contains approximately 630,000 distinct CDR3 sequences, around 25% of which appear only once. In its sample, this clonotype was seen many times. Its antigen is not known. Study-wide findings and caveats: Spiked Jurkat TCR RNA from one cell was reportedly detectable among around 960,000 naive cells. In naive cells, under 1% of molecules belonged to clones above 20 RNA copies, against over 98% in effector cells.

Sequencing used naive CD8+ T cells from blood, with Jurkat cell RNA spiked in. Subset reported: FACS-sorted CD8+CD4-CCR7+CD45RA+ naive T cells. This TCR was sampled from a human donor in good health. Some libraries in this study had Jurkat cell RNA spiked in. The chain combines TRBV4-3 with TRBJ2-5; D may match TRBD1 or TRBD2 (6 bases each). CDR3 sequence reads: CASSQAGAGETQYF. In DNA form, the CDR3 reads TGCGCCAGCAGCCAAGCGGGGGCCGGAGAGACCCAGTACTTC.